This T cell receptor beta chain was observed in a study of T cell responses to AZD1222 COVID-19 vaccine. Study-level findings and limits: Spike was spanned by vaccine-associated CD4 TCRs, which were dominant at 160-218 and 743-854. Donors were largely white British and mainly female; clonal diversity was possibly underestimated.

This clone appeared a single time. Its antigen is not identified. Using immunoSEQ multiplex PCR, the repertoire was profiled, and TCRdb retains in-frame clones only, with some absent. Seen here are approximately 150,000 clones, roughly 91% observed once, and the top ten hold 1.4% to 1.5%. CDR3 length: 15 residues. Germline loops: CDR1 SGHTS, CDR2 YDEGEE. V dropped 0 bases and J dropped 0 bases, with 10 bases sitting between them. This TCR was sampled from an adult in good health. This specimen consisted of peripheral blood, obtained on day 0 of AZD1222 vaccination. V usage is TRBV5-8 and J usage is TRBJ2-7; D uncertain. CDR3 in amino acids: CASSLALGVSYEQYF. CDR3 coding DNA: TGTGCCAGCAGCTTGGCGCTAGGTGTCTCCTACGAGCAGTACTTC.